One sample yielded the 32 T cell receptor beta chains listed below, sequenced in a study of tissue T cells after allogeneic stem cell transplantation. As for time point: mouse harvest day 7 after allogeneic transplant. Mouse grafts combined 10^7 T-cell-depleted bone marrow cells with 10^6 splenic CD5+ T cells. Some clones are missing from TCRdb's copy, which holds only in-frame ones; the method was immunoSEQ multiplex PCR. The top ten hold around 10% of the sample, which has some 5,000 clones, less than 55% seen once. The sequenced sample consisted of gut tissue. Every receptor here comes from a female BALB/c mouse given C57BL/6 T cells with graft-versus-host disease after an allogeneic hematopoietic cell transplant.

About this clone itself: Gene names refer to mouse genes. The read terminates 1 residue before the CDR3 end, so the remaining end is supplied by the germline J gene. V and J are TRBV19 and TRBJ2-5, with a weak D call TRBD1 (6 bases). This CDR3 region has 12 residues. Germline V gene sequence: CDR1 FNHDT, CDR2 SITEND (reference sequence). The ends were cut back, 4 bases at V and 6 bases at J, with 9 bases in the middle. CDR3 DNA (partial): TGTGCCAGCAGTCTCGACAGGGACACCCAGTAC. Protein sequence: CASSLDRDTQY. The full-length CDR3 reads as CASSLDRDTQYF. The entire variable domain, with the rest obtained from reference TRBV19 and TRBJ2-5, is as follows: GGIITQTPKFLIGQEGQKLTLKCQQNFNHDTMYWYRQDSGKGLRLIYYSITENDLQKGDLSEGYDASREKKSSFSLTVTSAQKNEMAVFLCASSLDRDTQYFGPGTRLLVL.

Details on this clone: The gene symbols are mouse symbols. The CDR3 end is not reached by the read, which stops 1 residue before it; the germline J gene fills it in. The chain has TRBV3 and TRBJ2-3, with D possibly TRBD2 on 5 matching bases. The germline V gene has CDR1 SNHLY and CDR2 FYNGKV (reference sequence). The ends were cut back, 3 bases at V and 0 bases at J, with 7 bases in the middle. The CDR3 contains 14 residues. The CDR3 DNA, read in part, is TGTGCCAGCAGCTTCTGGGCTAGTGCAGAAACGCTGTAT. Amino acids: CASSFWASAETLY. The CDR3 in its entirety is CASSFWASAETLYF.

As to this clone: Here the gene names and germline are mouse. Coverage ceases 1 residue before the CDR3 finishes, and the germline J gene fills in the end. V usage is TRBV23 and J usage is TRBJ2-7; whether TRBD2, the table's D call, matches the DNA was not checked. CDR1 KGHTA and CDR2 FQNQQP come from the germline V gene. The CDR3 runs to 15 residues. Incomplete CDR3 DNA: TGCTCCAGCAGTCAACGACTGGGGCACTCCTATGAACAGTAC. Residues: CSSSQRLGHSYEQY. The whole CDR3 is CSSSQRLGHSYEQYF.

Regarding this clone: Gene names and germline match the mouse. The CDR3 end is not reached by the read, which stops 1 residue before it; the germline J gene fills it in. The chain links TRBV4 to TRBJ2-7; D ambiguous. Germline V gives CDR1 LGHDT, CDR2 YNNKQL (reference sequence). The CDR3 is made up of 12 amino acids. Trimming left V 5 bases short and J 1 base short, with 6 bases between. Incomplete CDR3 DNA: TGTGCCAGCAGCGACAAGTCCTATGAACAGTAC. Protein sequence: CASSDKSYEQY. The CDR3, in full, reads CASSDKSYEQYF.

As regards this clone: Mouse germline and gene names are used. The read falls 1 residue short of the CDR3 end, and the missing part is taken from the germline J gene. The chain uses TRBV16 and TRBJ2-5; 8 nucleotides line up with TRBD2. Germline loops: CDR1 SGHSA, CDR2 FRNQAP. V dropped 4 bases and J dropped 6; count of bases not matched to a gene: 6. The CDR3 sequence is 14 residues long. CDR3 in amino acids: CASSWRGGWDTQYF. Partial CDR3 DNA: TGTGCAAGCAGCTGGAGGGGGGGCTGGGACACCCAGTAC.

Remarks on this clone: Any gene name here is a mouse gene name. The read stops 1 residue short of the end of the CDR3; the missing end is completed from the germline J gene. The rearrangement uses TRBV13-3 and TRBJ1-6; no clear D. TRBJ1-6 carries the ORF label, with uncertain function. Germline values: CDR1 NNHDY, CDR2 SYVADS. The CDR3 length is 15 residues. V was clipped by 2 bases and J by 0 bases, with 6 bases between them. The CDR3 reads CASSDRLSYNSPLYF. The CDR3 bases that were read are TGTGCCAGCAGTGACAGGCTTTCCTATAATTCGCCCCTCTAC.

Points on this clone: Gene names and germline match the mouse. The CDR3 extends 1 residue past the end of the read, so its final part is completed from the germline J gene. The chain couples TRBV15 to TRBJ2-1; 7 bases align to TRBD1. Trimming took 4 bases from V and 3 from J; bases not matched to a gene: 0. This CDR3 contains 13 residues. Germline assignment: CDR1 SGHND and CDR2 FRSKSL. This CDR3 is CASSWDSYAEQFF. CDR3 DNA (partial): TGTGCCAGCAGTTGGGACAGCTATGCTGAGCAGTTC.

The table lists this clone with a few counts. Genes and germline come from the mouse. The CDR3 is cut off 1 residue early in the read; its end comes from the germline J gene. The chain employs TRBV23 and TRBJ2-3; the table calls TRBD2, which could not be checked here. Per germline, CDR1 KGHTA and CDR2 FQNQQP. The CDR3 covers 14 residues. The CDR3 bases that were read are TGCTCCAGCAGTCAGGGGACTGGTGCAGAAACGCTGTAT. Amino acid sequence: CSSSQGTGAETLY. The full CDR3 protein reads CSSSQGTGAETLYF.

This clone was observed a handful of times. All gene names here are mouse names. The read terminates 1 residue ahead of where the CDR3 ends, so the germline J gene completes it. V gene TRBV19 combines with J gene TRBJ2-7; 11 nucleotides line up with TRBD2. This CDR3 has 15 residues. The junction had 4 bases not matched to a gene; V was cut back by 5 bases and J by 0 bases. CDR1 FNHDT and CDR2 SITEND come from the germline V gene (reference sequence). CDR3 bases read: TGTGCCAGCAGCCGGGACTGGGGGAGCTCCTATGAACAGTAC. Protein sequence: CASSRDWGSSYEQY. The full-length CDR3 reads as CASSRDWGSSYEQYF.

This clone appeared a single time. Any gene name here is a mouse gene name. The sequenced fragment ends 1 residue before the CDR3 boundary, so the rest is inferred from the germline J gene. The chain joins TRBV13-1 to TRBJ1-5; 10 bases align to TRBD1. CDR3 length: 16 amino acids. With V trimmed by 5 bases and J by 3 bases, 8 bases remained unmatched. Germline values: CDR1 NSHNY, CDR2 SYGAGN. The CDR3 reads CASSRDRGRGNQAPLF. The covered CDR3 bases are TGTGCCAGCAGCCGGGACAGGGGAAGGGGCAACCAGGCTCCGCTT.

Only one count was recorded for this clone. Gene names are the mouse ones. The CDR3 goes on 1 residue after the read ends, and that part is filled in from the germline J gene. The chain has TRBV13-2 and TRBJ2-1, with TRBD2 identical over 10 bases. V was clipped by 2 bases and J by 1 base; unmatched bases: 3. The CDR3 has 16 amino acids. The V gene's germline CDR1 is NNHNN and CDR2 SYGAGS (reference sequence). Partial CDR3 DNA: TGTGCCAGCGGTGACCCTGGGGGGGCGAACTATGCTGAGCAGTTC. This encodes CASGDPGGANYAEQF. The whole CDR3 reads CASGDPGGANYAEQFF.

About this clone itself: Mouse gene names and germline throughout. The DNA read from the CDR3 is TGTGCCAGCAGCCGGGGACAGGGGGGCACCGGGCAGCTCTAC. This sequence encodes CASSRGQGGTGQLY. The complete CDR3 sequence is CASSRGQGGTGQLYF. The chain uses TRBV26 and TRBJ2-2, with TRBD1 identical over 11 bases. From the germline J gene comes the end of the CDR3, since the read stops 1 residue before it. Germline V gene sequence: CDR1 KGHPV, CDR2 FQNQEV (reference sequence). This CDR3 has 15 residues. The junction had 4 bases not matched to a gene; V was cut back by 6 bases and J by 4 bases.

In regard to this clone: Mouse names are used for the genes. Coverage ceases 1 residue before the CDR3 finishes, and the germline J gene fills in the end. The V call is TRBV1, the J call TRBJ1-3, with D uncertain. Germline assignment: CDR1 NSQYPW and CDR2 LRSPGD (reference sequence). Trimming removed 0 bases at V and 0 bases at J, with 6 bases between. The CDR3 covers 15 residues. The DNA read from the CDR3 is TGCACCTGCAGTGCAGATGTCGATTCTGGAAATACGCTCTAT. Its protein product is CTCSADVDSGNTLY. The entire CDR3 is CTCSADVDSGNTLYF.

Concerning this clone: These gene names are mouse names. The sequence runs out 1 residue before the end of the CDR3; the remainder is reconstructed from the germline J gene. The chain recombines TRBV13-2 with TRBJ2-3; no definite D call. There are 11 residues in the CDR3. From germline, CDR1 is NNHNN and CDR2 SYGAGS (reference sequence). The V gene lost 6 bases and the J gene lost 1 base, with 3 bases spanning the gap. Partial CDR3 DNA: TGTGCCAGCGCTCGTGCAGAAACGCTGTAT. It encodes CASARAETLY. The full CDR3 reads CASARAETLYF.

As concerns this clone: Gene names and germline match the mouse. The sequenced part of the CDR3 DNA is TGTGCCAGCAGCCTCACAGGAGAGAACACAGAAGTCTTC. Amino acid sequence: CASSLTGENTEVF. The full-length CDR3 reads as CASSLTGENTEVFF. The gene calls are TRBV2 and TRBJ1-1; D possibly corresponds to TRBD1 (5 bases). The DNA ends 1 residue before the CDR3 does, and the rest of the CDR3 is filled in from the germline J gene. With 4 bases removed from V and 0 bases from J, the gap between germline ends came to 9 bases. CDR3 length equals 14 residues. The germline CDR1 and CDR2 sequences are LGHNA and YSYQKL.

Points on this clone: Mouse gene names and germline throughout. The CDR3 reads CASSLATGQLYF. The covered CDR3 bases are TGTGCAAGCAGCTTAGCCACCGGGCAGCTCTAC. The V and J genes are TRBV16 and TRBJ2-2; D unresolved. Sequencing ends 1 residue short of the CDR3 end; the germline J gene provides the rest. This CDR3 is built from 12 residues. Trimming stripped 1 base from V and 4 bases from J, with 1 base between. Germline-derived CDR1 and CDR2 are SGHSA and FRNQAP. Drawing the rest from reference TRBV16 and TRBJ2-2, the complete variable domain is NAGVIQTPRHKVTGKGQEATLWCEPISGHSAVFWYRQTIVQGLEFLTYFRNQAPIDDSGMPKERFSAQMPNQSHSTLKIQSTQPQDSAVYLCASSLATGQLYFGEGSKLTVL.

Points on this clone: The gene symbols are mouse symbols. The read terminates 1 residue before the CDR3 end, so the remaining end is supplied by the germline J gene. This chain connects TRBV5 to TRBJ2-5; D ambiguous. V dropped 4 bases and J dropped 0 bases, with 8 bases sitting between them. CDR3 length: 14 residues. Per the germline V gene, CDR1 is LGHNA and CDR2 is YNLKQL (reference sequence). CDR3 amino acids: CASSPRINQDTQYF. The sequenced part of the CDR3 DNA is TGTGCCAGCAGCCCCCGAATTAACCAAGACACCCAGTAC.

Of note for this clone: Germline and genes: mouse. From the germline J gene comes the end of the CDR3, since the read stops 1 residue before it. This chain connects TRBV3 to TRBJ1-3; TRBD1 matches at 7 bases. The CDR3 is 15 amino acids. V lost 1 base, J lost 2 bases, and 2 bases stayed unmatched. Germline loops: CDR1 SNHLY, CDR2 FYNGKV (reference sequence). The CDR3 sequence: CASSLGDRAGNTLYF. The CDR3 DNA, read in part, is TGTGCCAGCAGCTTAGGAGACAGGGCTGGAAATACGCTCTAT. Supplemented by reference TRBV3 and TRBJ1-3, the full variable domain reads GPKVLQIPSHQIIDMGQMVTLNCDPVSNHLYFYWYKQILGQQMEFLVNFYNGKVMEKSKLFKDQFSVERPDGSYFTLKIQPTALEDSAVYFCASSLGDRAGNTLYFGEGSRLIVV.

A note on this clone: The gene names here belong to mouse. CDR3 loop: CASSPHRVSAETLYF. CDR3 bases read: TGTGCCAGCTCCCCTCACAGGGTCAGTGCAGAAACGCTGTAT. This sequence joins TRBV12-2 and TRBJ2-3, with a weak D call TRBD1 (6 bases). The sequenced fragment ends 1 residue before the CDR3 boundary, so the rest is inferred from the germline J gene. Germline V lookup: CDR1 SGHLS, CDR2 HYDKME. V lost 4 bases and J 0 bases, leaving 13 bases between the germline ends. The CDR3 length is 15 residues. The entire variable domain, with the rest obtained from reference TRBV12-2 and TRBJ2-3, is as follows: NSGVVQSPRYIIKGKGERSILKCIPISGHLSVAWYQQTQGQELKFFIQHYDKMERDKGNLPSRFSVQQFDDYHSEMNMSALELEDSAVYFCASSPHRVSAETLYFGSGTRLTVL.

Remarks on this clone: Genes and germline come from the mouse. The CDR3 end falls 1 residue outside the read, so it is completed with the germline J gene. V and J are TRBV3 and TRBJ1-1; D remains unclear. Germline V gives CDR1 SNHLY, CDR2 FYNGKV (reference sequence). The CDR3 consists of 12 residues. V lost 1 base, J lost 5 bases, and 5 bases lay in between. This chain's CDR3 is CASSLVQTEVFF. The part of the CDR3 DNA that was read is TGTGCCAGCAGCTTAGTCCAAACAGAAGTCTTC.

By frequency in the sample, this clone is large. Gene names are mouse gene names. The CDR3 end is not reached by the read, which stops 1 residue before it; the germline J gene fills it in. This chain uses TRBV12-1 with TRBJ2-7; TRBD2 matches at 11 bases. Germline lookup yields CDR1 SGHSN and CDR2 HYEKVE. Trimming cost V 4 bases and J 6 bases; bases outside gene matches: 7. The CDR3 consists of 14 residues. This CDR3 is CASSLTGGALEQYF. CDR3 DNA, as far as it was read: TGTGCCAGCTCCCTAACTGGGGGGGCGCTTGAACAGTAC.

As for this clone: Gene and germline names: mouse. The read stops 1 residue short of the end of the CDR3; the missing end is completed from the germline J gene. This chain connects TRBV12-2 to TRBJ2-7, with 13 bases that match TRBD2. In germline, CDR1 is SGHLS, CDR2 HYDKME. There are 16 residues in the CDR3. The ends lost 2 bases at V and 1 base at J; junction bases unmatched: 4. The CDR3 sequence is CASSPRDWGGSYEQYF. Partial CDR3 DNA: TGTGCCAGCTCTCCCCGGGACTGGGGGGGGTCCTATGAACAGTAC. The entire variable domain, with the rest obtained from reference TRBV12-2 and TRBJ2-7, is as follows: NSGVVQSPRYIIKGKGERSILKCIPISGHLSVAWYQQTQGQELKFFIQHYDKMERDKGNLPSRFSVQQFDDYHSEMNMSALELEDSAVYFCASSPRDWGGSYEQYFGPGTRLTVL.

For this clone: Genes here carry mouse names. The DNA ends 1 residue before the CDR3 does, and the rest of the CDR3 is filled in from the germline J gene. This chain joins TRBV23 and TRBJ1-1; the table's TRBD1 call for D was not verified on the DNA. Germline V gene sequence: CDR1 KGHTA, CDR2 FQNQQP. The CDR3 runs 14 residues. The CDR3 region is CSSSHGQGNTEVFF. The part of the CDR3 DNA that was read is TGCTCCAGCAGTCACGGACAGGGGAACACAGAAGTCTTC.

With regard to this clone: Mouse gene names and germline throughout. The sequenced fragment ends 1 residue before the CDR3 boundary, so the rest is inferred from the germline J gene. J is TRBJ2-3 and V is TRBV26; D unclear. V was pared by 4 bases and J by 0 bases, with 5 bases between. CDR1 is KGHPV and CDR2 is FQNQEV in the germline V gene (reference sequence). CDR3 length: 13 residues. This CDR3 is CASSPVSAETLYF. The CDR3 DNA, read in part, is TGTGCCAGCAGTCCAGTTAGTGCAGAAACGCTGTAT.

As regards this clone: Gene names follow the mouse nomenclature. The sequence runs out 1 residue before the end of the CDR3; the remainder is reconstructed from the germline J gene. The genes are TRBV13-3 and TRBJ2-7; no reliable D call. Germline assignment: CDR1 NNHDY and CDR2 SYVADS. CDR3 length: 14 amino acids. Trimming shortened V by 5 bases and J by 7 bases, and 19 bases separated the two germline ends. The CDR3: CASSRTGWTREQYF. The part of the CDR3 DNA that was read is TGTGCCAGCAGCCGCACGGGATGGACGCGAGAACAGTAC.

In regard to this clone: Each gene name is a mouse one. The CDR3 extends 1 residue past the end of the read, so its final part is completed from the germline J gene. This rearrangement joins TRBV12-2 to TRBJ2-4, with 14 bases aligning to TRBD2. The CDR3 is made up of 16 amino acids. With V trimmed by 0 bases and J by 7 bases, 5 bases remained unmatched. Germline CDR1 reads SGHLS; CDR2 reads HYDKME. Incomplete CDR3 DNA: TGTGCCAGCTCTCTCGGGACTGGGGGGGCGCTTGACACCTTGTAC. Translated: CASSLGTGGALDTLY. The full-length CDR3 reads as CASSLGTGGALDTLYF.

By share, this clone counts as medium-sized. Mouse gene names apply. The sequenced fragment ends 1 residue before the CDR3 boundary, so the rest is inferred from the germline J gene. Other nucleotide sequences from this sample produce the same CDR3. This sequence joins TRBV12-1 and TRBJ2-7; 9 bases line up with TRBD2. Germline V gene sequence: CDR1 SGHSN, CDR2 HYEKVE. J was trimmed by 4 bases and V by 2 bases; bases with no gene match: 2. This CDR3 is built from 13 residues. Incomplete CDR3 DNA: TGTGCCAGCTCTCCACTGGGGGGTTATGAACAGTAC. Its protein is CASSPLGGYEQY. The full CDR3 sequence reads CASSPLGGYEQYF.

Turning to this clone: Here the gene names and germline are mouse. The part of the CDR3 DNA that was read is TGTGCCAGCAGCTTAGGGGGACAGGGGGCGCGGGGCACAGAAGTCTTC. The encoded protein is CASSLGGQGARGTEVF. The full-length CDR3 reads as CASSLGGQGARGTEVFF. The rearrangement uses TRBV3 and TRBJ1-1, with 12 bases identical to TRBD1. Coverage ceases 1 residue before the CDR3 finishes, and the germline J gene fills in the end. The trim removed 1 base at V and 4 bases at J, leaving 7 bases unmatched. The CDR3 is 17 amino acids. Germline-derived CDR1 and CDR2 are SNHLY and FYNGKV (reference sequence).

This clone was picked up a small number of times. Mouse gene names apply. From the germline J gene comes the end of the CDR3, since the read stops 1 residue before it. The chain has TRBV5 and TRBJ1-4; 10 bases are a match to TRBD1. Germline-derived CDR1 and CDR2 are LGHNA and YNLKQL (reference sequence). J was trimmed by 4 bases and V by 5 bases; bases with no gene match: 4. The CDR3 has 15 amino acids. The CDR3 sequence is CASSSGTGVNERLFF. The DNA read from the CDR3 is TGTGCCAGCAGCTCCGGGACAGGGGTCAACGAAAGATTATTT.

This clone was recorded a few times. Germline and genes: mouse. The read is 1 residue too short to cover the CDR3 end, so that end is filled in from the germline J gene. The rearrangement uses TRBV31 and TRBJ1-2; D is possibly TRBD1 (6 bases). Looked up from germline, CDR1 is GKSSPN and CDR2 is SITVG. The CDR3 loop spans 14 amino acids. Trimming left V 0 bases short and J 0 bases short, with 8 bases between. The CDR3 DNA, read in part, is TGTGCCTGGAGTCTAGGGGGGGCAAACTCCGACTACACC. This gives the protein CAWSLGGANSDYT. The full-length CDR3 reads as CAWSLGGANSDYTF. The entire variable domain, with the rest obtained from reference TRBV31 and TRBJ1-2, is as follows: AQTIHQWPVAEIKAVGSPLSLGCTIKGKSSPNLYWYWQATGGTLQQLFYSITVGQVESVVQLNLSASRPKDDQFILSTEKLLLSHSGFYLCAWSLGGANSDYTFGSGTRLLVI.

Turning to this clone: Each gene name is a mouse one. The read ends 1 residue shy of where the CDR3 ends; the end is completed using the germline J gene. The chain has TRBV24 and TRBJ2-3; possibly TRBD1 for D (5 bases). Trimming took off 2 bases at V and 3 bases at J, with 9 bases between the two ends. From germline, CDR1 is KGHTA and CDR2 FRNEEI. The CDR3 contains 14 residues. CDR3 DNA, as far as it was read: TGTGCCAGCAGTCTGGGGGAGGGGGCAGAAACGCTGTAT. It translates to CASSLGEGAETLY. The full CDR3 is CASSLGEGAETLYF.

As regards this clone: Gene names denote mouse genes. The CDR3 protein is CASSLGQFERLFF. Partial CDR3 DNA: TGTGCCAGCAGTCTGGGACAGTTCGAAAGATTATTT. The chain uses TRBV26 and TRBJ1-4, with D maybe TRBD1 (6 bases). The CDR3 extends 1 residue past the end of the read, so its final part is completed from the germline J gene. V dropped 2 bases and J dropped 7 bases, with 8 bases sitting between them. CDR1 and CDR2 from the germline V gene are KGHPV and FQNQEV (reference sequence). This CDR3 spans 13 amino acids.